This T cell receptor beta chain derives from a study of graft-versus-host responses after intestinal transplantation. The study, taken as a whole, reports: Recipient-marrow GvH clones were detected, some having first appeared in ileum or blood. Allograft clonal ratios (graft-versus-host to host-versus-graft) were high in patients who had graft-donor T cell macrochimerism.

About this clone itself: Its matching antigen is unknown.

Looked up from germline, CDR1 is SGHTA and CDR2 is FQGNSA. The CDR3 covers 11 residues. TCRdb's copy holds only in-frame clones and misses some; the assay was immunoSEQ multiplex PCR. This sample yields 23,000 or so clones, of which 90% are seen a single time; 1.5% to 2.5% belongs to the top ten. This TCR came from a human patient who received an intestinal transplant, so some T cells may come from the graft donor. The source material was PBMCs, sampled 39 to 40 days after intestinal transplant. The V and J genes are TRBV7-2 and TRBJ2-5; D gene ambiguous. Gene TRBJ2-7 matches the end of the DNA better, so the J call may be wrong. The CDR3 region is CASSLSYEQYF. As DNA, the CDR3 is TGTGCCAGCAGCCTCTCCTACGAGCAGTACTTC.